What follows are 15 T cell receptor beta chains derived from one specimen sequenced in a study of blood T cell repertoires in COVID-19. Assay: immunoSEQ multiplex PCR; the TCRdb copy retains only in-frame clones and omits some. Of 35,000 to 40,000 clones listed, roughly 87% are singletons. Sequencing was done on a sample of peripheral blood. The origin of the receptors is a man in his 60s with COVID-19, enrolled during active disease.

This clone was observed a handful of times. The CDR3 nucleotides are TGTGCCAGCAGCCAAGATATACGTCCGGGAGATGGCTACACCTTC. This encodes CASSQDIRPGDGYTF. V usage is TRBV3-1 (or the pseudogene TRBV3-2) and J usage is TRBJ1-2; no firm D call. This CDR3 region has 15 residues. The V and J ends lost 0 bases and 6 bases respectively, with 14 bases between them. Germline V gives CDR1 LGHDT, CDR2 YNNKEL (reference sequence).

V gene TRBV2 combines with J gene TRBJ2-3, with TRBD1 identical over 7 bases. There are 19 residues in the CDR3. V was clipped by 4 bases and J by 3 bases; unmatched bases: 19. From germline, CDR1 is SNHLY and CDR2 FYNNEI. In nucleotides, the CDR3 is TGTGCCAGCAGTGTTCCGACAGGGAGTGACGCCCCCACAACAGATACGCAGTATTTT. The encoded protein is CASSVPTGSDAPTTDTQYF.

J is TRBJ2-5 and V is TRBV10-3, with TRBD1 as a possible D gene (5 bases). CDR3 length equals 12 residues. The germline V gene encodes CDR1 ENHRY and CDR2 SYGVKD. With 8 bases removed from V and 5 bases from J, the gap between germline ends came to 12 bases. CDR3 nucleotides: TGTGCCATCGGGGCGGAGCGTGAGACCCAGTACTTC. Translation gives CAIGAERETQYF.

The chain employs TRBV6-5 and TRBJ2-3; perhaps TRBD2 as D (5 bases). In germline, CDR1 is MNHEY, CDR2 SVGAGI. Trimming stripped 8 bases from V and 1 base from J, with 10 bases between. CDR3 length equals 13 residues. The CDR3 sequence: CASGGWGTDTQYF. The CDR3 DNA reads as TGTGCCAGCGGAGGTTGGGGCACAGATACGCAGTATTTT.

In nucleotides, the CDR3 is TGTGCCAGTAGTACCGATCCCAGGGGTCGGGGCTACACCTTC. Translation: CASSTDPRGRGYTF. The genes are TRBV19 and TRBJ1-2, with D maybe TRBD1 (6 bases). V was clipped by 4 bases and J by 8 bases, with 17 bases between them. This CDR3 region has 14 residues. Germline V gene lookup returns CDR1 LNHDA and CDR2 SQIVND (reference sequence).

The CDR3 DNA reads TGTGCCTCGGGCGGACACACGGTAACAGGGGCCAACGTCCTGACTTTC. Translated: CASGGHTVTGANVLTF. This chain links TRBV9 with TRBJ2-6; D possibly corresponds to TRBD1 (5 bases). Trimming pared 10 bases from V and 4 bases from J, leaving 21 bases between. Germline V gene sequence: CDR1 SGDLS, CDR2 YYNGEE. The CDR3 has 16 amino acids.

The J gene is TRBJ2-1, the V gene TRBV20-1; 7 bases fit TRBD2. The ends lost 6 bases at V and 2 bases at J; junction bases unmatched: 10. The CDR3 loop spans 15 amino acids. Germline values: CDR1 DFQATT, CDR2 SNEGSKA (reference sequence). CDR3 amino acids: CSASQRDDPYNEQFF. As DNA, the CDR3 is TGCAGTGCCAGTCAGCGGGACGACCCCTACAATGAGCAGTTCTTC.

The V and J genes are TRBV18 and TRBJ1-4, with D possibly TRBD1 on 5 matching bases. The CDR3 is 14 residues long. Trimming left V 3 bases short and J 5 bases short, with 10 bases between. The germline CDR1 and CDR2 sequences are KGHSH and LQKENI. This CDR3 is CASSPQGSNEKLFF. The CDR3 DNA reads TGTGCCAGCTCACCCCAGGGTTCAAATGAAAAACTGTTTTTT. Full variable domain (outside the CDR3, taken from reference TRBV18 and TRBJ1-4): NAGVMQNPRHLVRRRGQEARLRCSPMKGHSHVYWYRQLPEEGLKFMVYLQKENIIDESGMPKERFSAEFPKEGPSILRIQQVVRGDSAAYFCASSPQGSNEKLFFGSGTQLSVL.

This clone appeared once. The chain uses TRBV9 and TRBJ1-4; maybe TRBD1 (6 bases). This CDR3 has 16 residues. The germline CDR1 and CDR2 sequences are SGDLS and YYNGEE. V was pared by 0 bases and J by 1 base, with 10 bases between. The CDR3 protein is CASSVGPTGTNEKLFF. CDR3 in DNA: TGTGCCAGCAGCGTAGGCCCGACAGGAACTAATGAAAAACTGTTTTTT.

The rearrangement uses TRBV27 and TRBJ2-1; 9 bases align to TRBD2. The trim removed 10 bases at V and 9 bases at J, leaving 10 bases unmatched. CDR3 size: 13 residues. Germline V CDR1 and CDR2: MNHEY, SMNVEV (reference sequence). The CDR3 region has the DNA TGTGCCACCTCTGGGGGCGGGAGGGCTGAGCAGTTCTTC. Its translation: CATSGGGRAEQFF.

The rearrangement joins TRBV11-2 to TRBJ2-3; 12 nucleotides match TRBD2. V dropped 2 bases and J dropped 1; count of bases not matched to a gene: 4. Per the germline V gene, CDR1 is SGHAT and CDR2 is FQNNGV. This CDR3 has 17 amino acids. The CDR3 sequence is CASSLQGLAGGTDTQYF. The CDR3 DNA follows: TGTGCCAGCAGCTTACAGGGACTAGCGGGCGGCACAGATACGCAGTATTTT.

The CDR3 bases are TGTGCCTTCGCCCCACGCGGCGAGCAGTACTTC. Its translation is CAFAPRGEQYF. The rearrangement links TRBV30 to TRBJ2-7, with unresolved D. This CDR3 has 11 residues. V was shortened by 7 bases and J by 6 bases, with 13 bases between the two germline ends. Germline V gene lookup returns CDR1 GTSNPN and CDR2 SVGIG (reference sequence).

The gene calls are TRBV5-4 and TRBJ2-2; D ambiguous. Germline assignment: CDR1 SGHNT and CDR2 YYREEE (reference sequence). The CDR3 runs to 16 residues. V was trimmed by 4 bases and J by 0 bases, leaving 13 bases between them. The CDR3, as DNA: TGTGCCAGCAGCCCTAGTGGCGGTACGAACACCGGGGAGCTGTTTTTT. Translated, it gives CASSPSGGTNTGELFF.

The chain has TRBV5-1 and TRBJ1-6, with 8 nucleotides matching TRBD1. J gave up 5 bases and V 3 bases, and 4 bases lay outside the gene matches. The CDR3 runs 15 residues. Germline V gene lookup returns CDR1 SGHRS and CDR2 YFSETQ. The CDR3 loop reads CASSYRTGNNSPLHF. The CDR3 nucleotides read TGCGCCAGCAGCTACCGGACAGGGAATAATTCACCCCTCCACTTT.

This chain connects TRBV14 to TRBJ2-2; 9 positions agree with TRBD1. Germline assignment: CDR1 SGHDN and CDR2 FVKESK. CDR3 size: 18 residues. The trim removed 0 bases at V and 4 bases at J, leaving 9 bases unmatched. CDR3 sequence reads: CASSQDPGDRVGTGELFF. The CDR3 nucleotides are TGTGCCAGCAGCCAAGATCCTGGGGACAGGGTCGGCACCGGGGAGCTGTTTTTT.